The T cell receptor (beta chain) described here comes from a study of cytomegalovirus exposure and HLA in healthy donors. Study-wide results and caveats: Earlier analysis looked at TCR beta V segments, and most were productive about 90% or about 30% of the time. One cluster of highly shared sequence variants probably arose as a sequencing artifact.

With respect to this clone: The antigen remains unidentified.

Trimming removed 5 bases from V and 1 base from J, with 11 bases in between. The CDR3 is made up of 13 amino acids. Germline CDR1 GTSNPN, CDR2 SVGIG (reference sequence). It was with 60 Vbeta and 13 Jbeta primers that the PCR ran. The repertoire was sequenced with immunoSEQ multiplex PCR; TCRdb's copy has only in-frame clones and lacks some. The data show fewer than 200,000 clones, with approximately 12% seen just once and approximately 7.8% held by the top ten. The receptor's source is a man aged 50 to 60 in good health and CMV-seropositive. This chain joins TRBV30 and TRBJ1-1; D is possibly TRBD1 (5 bases). The sample comprised PBMCs. CDR3 sequence (DNA): TGTGCCTGGGCGCAGGGCTCGAACACTGAAGCTTTCTTT. Translation: CAWAQGSNTEAFF.